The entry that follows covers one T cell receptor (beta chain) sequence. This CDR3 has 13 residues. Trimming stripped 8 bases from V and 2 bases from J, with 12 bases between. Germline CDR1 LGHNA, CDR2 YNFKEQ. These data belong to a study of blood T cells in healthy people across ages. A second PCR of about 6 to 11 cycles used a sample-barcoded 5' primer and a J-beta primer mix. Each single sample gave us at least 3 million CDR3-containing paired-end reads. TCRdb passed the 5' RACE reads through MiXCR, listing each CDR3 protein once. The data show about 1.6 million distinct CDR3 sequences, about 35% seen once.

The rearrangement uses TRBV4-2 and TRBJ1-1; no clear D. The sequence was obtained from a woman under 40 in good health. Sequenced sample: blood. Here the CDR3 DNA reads TGTGCCAGCTCGTGGCAGCTAAACACTGAAGCTTTCTTT. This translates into CASSWQLNTEAFF.